The rows below give T cell receptor beta chains drawn from one sample of a study of T cell responses to AZD1222 COVID-19 vaccine. TCRdb's table, derived via immunoSEQ multiplex PCR, lists solely in-frame clones and lacks some. The sample records some 100,000 clones, roughly 90% being singletons. The sample consisted of peripheral blood, taken on day 0 of AZD1222 vaccination. Receptors originate from an adult in good health. CDR3s include the opening cysteine and the closing phenylalanine or tryptophan. The D gene is left open where the match is weak. Size is stated for part of the rows, as once, few or many counts, or as a class when the clone is expanded.

TRBD2	TRBV4-1	TRBJ2-1	-	CASSLWTRENNEQFF	TGCGCCAGCAGCCTTTGGACTAGGGAGAACAATGAGCAGTTCTTC
-	TRBV19	TRBJ1-1	once	CASSMGPMNTEAFF	TGTGCCAGTAGTATGGGACCTATGAACACTGAAGCTTTCTTT
-	TRBV12-3/TRBV12-4	TRBJ1-1	once	CASGEPLEAFF	TGTGCCAGCGGTGAACCTCTTGAAGCTTTCTTT
TRBD1	TRBV7-2	TRBJ1-5	-	CASSPTDRVWLGNQPQHF	TGTGCCAGCAGCCCGACGGACAGGGTTTGGTTGGGCAATCAGCCCCAGCATTTT
-	TRBV7-2	TRBJ2-2	-	CASGTPNTGELFF	TGTGCCAGCGGGACACCGAACACCGGGGAGCTGTTTTTT
-	TRBV2	TRBJ1-6	-	CASTGDNSPLHF	TGTGCCAGTACCGGGGATAATTCACCCCTCCACTTT
-	TRBV18	TRBJ2-7	once	CASSPQGGYEQYF	TGTGCCAGCTCACCCCAGGGGGGGTACGAGCAGTACTTC
TRBD2	TRBV27	TRBJ2-7	-	CASSPRLAGGSLYEQYF	TGTGCCAGCAGTCCTAGACTAGCGGGAGGGTCCCTATACGAGCAGTACTTC
-	TRBV4-3	TRBJ2-5	-	CASSQVWRRKETQYF	TGCGCCAGCAGCCAAGTGTGGAGAAGGAAAGAGACCCAGTACTTC
TRBD2	TRBV10-3	TRBJ2-1	-	CAISDLAGGPIEQFF	TGTGCCATCAGTGATCTGGCGGGAGGGCCGATTGAGCAGTTCTTC
-	TRBV7-9	TRBJ2-6	-	CASSLPGTWDSGANVLTF	TGTGCCAGCAGCCTTCCCGGGACTTGGGACTCTGGGGCCAACGTCCTGACTTTC
-	TRBV6-5	TRBJ1-3	-	CASSYGWRGAGNTIYF	TGTGCCAGCAGTTACGGCTGGCGGGGGGCTGGAAACACCATATATTTT
TRBD1	TRBV6-1	TRBJ1-2	once	CASSENDRGPNYGYTF	TGTGCCAGCAGTGAAAATGACAGGGGTCCTAACTATGGCTACACCTTC
TRBD2	TRBV27	TRBJ2-1	-	CASKAGSYNEQFF	TGTGCCAGCAAAGCGGGATCCTACAATGAGCAGTTCTTC
-	TRBV4-1	TRBJ2-7	few	CASSLQGGSSGEQYF	TGCGCCAGCAGCCTCCAAGGAGGGTCATCGGGAGAGCAGTACTTC
-	TRBV7-9	TRBJ1-1	-	CASSLVAGDTEAFF	TGTGCCAGCAGCTTAGTGGCGGGGGACACTGAAGCTTTCTTT
-	TRBV29-1	TRBJ1-1	-	CSVGLEIAFF	TGCAGCGTTGGGTTGGAGATAGCTTTCTTT
-	TRBV7-9	TRBJ2-7	-	CASSSQGGIYEQYF	TGTGCCAGCAGCTCCCAGGGGGGGATATACGAGCAGTACTTC
-	TRBV13	TRBJ2-5	-	CASSLRTGQETQYF	TGTGCCAGCAGCTTAAGGACGGGACAAGAGACCCAGTACTTC
TRBD2	TRBV5-1	TRBJ2-5	-	CASSLAGEPQETQYF	TGCGCCAGCAGCCTAGCGGGAGAACCCCAAGAGACCCAGTACTTC
-	TRBV4-3	TRBJ1-6	-	CASSQDNSGVSPLHF	TGCGCCAGCAGCCAAGATAATTCGGGGGTTTCACCCCTCCACTTT
TRBD1	TRBV4-2	TRBJ2-7	few	CASSQSPGGSYEQYF	TGTGCCAGCAGCCAGTCCCCAGGGGGCTCCTACGAGCAGTACTTC
TRBD1	TRBV2	TRBJ1-5	-	CASSGWGQGYNQPQHF	TGTGCCAGCAGTGGTTGGGGACAGGGGTATAATCAGCCCCAGCATTTT
-	TRBV6-6	TRBJ2-5	-	CASTAGQKQETQYF	TGTGCCAGCACCGCGGGACAGAAACAAGAGACCCAGTACTTC
-	TRBV27	TRBJ1-5	-	CASSLNQGFQPQHF	TGTGCCAGCAGTTTAAATCAGGGGTTTCAGCCCCAGCATTTT
TRBD1	TRBV9	TRBJ1-5	-	CASSVGGQGGQPQHF	TGTGCCAGCAGCGTAGGGGGACAGGGCGGCCAGCCCCAGCATTTT
TRBD1	TRBV5-4	TRBJ1-5	-	CASSYGQGGVSNQPQHF	TGTGCCAGCAGCTACGGACAGGGTGGGGTAAGCAATCAGCCCCAGCATTTT
-	TRBV7-8	TRBJ1-5	-	CASSLSRFGRANQPQHF	TGTGCCAGCAGCTTATCGAGGTTTGGCAGGGCTAACCAGCCCCAGCATTTT
TRBD2	TRBV5-3	TRBJ2-1	-	CARKLAGESDEQFF	TGTGCCAGAAAACTCGCGGGAGAATCGGATGAGCAGTTCTTC
TRBD1	TRBV6-5	TRBJ1-2	-	CASSSPGQTNYGYTF	TGTGCCAGCAGCTCGCCGGGACAGACGAACTATGGCTACACCTTC
-	TRBV6-5	TRBJ2-7	-	CASSYSKGGYEQYF	TGTGCCAGCAGTTACTCTAAAGGGGGCTACGAGCAGTACTTC
-	TRBV5-1	TRBJ2-7	once	CASSFSGAYEQYF	TGCGCCAGCAGCTTTAGTGGAGCCTACGAGCAGTACTTC
-	TRBV11-3	TRBJ1-6	few	CASSFDLHSPLHF	TGTGCCAGCAGCTTTGACTTGCATTCACCCCTCCACTTT
TRBD1	TRBV23-1	TRBJ1-1	-	CASSRPQGAITEAFF	TGCGCCAGCAGTCGCCCACAGGGGGCGATCACTGAAGCTTTCTTT
-	TRBV5-6	TRBJ1-2	-	CASSDYSPNYGYTF	TGTGCCAGCAGCGATTACTCTCCGAACTATGGCTACACCTTC
-	TRBV4-1	TRBJ2-7	-	CASSQAQGYEQYF	TGCGCCAGCAGCCAAGCACAGGGTTACGAGCAGTACTTC
TRBD2	TRBV29-1	TRBJ2-5	-	CSVEDPRLAGEETQYF	TGCAGCGTTGAAGACCCCCGACTAGCGGGTGAAGAGACCCAGTACTTC
TRBD2	TRBV28	TRBJ2-4	-	CASTRGGMDIQYF	TGTGCCAGCACCCGGGGGGGCATGGACATTCAGTACTTC
-	TRBV6-5	TRBJ2-5	-	CASRSLLQETQYF	TGTGCCAGCAGATCACTACTCCAAGAGACCCAGTACTTC
TRBD1	TRBV5-1	TRBJ2-5	-	CASSLDIGTGGAETQYF	TGCGCCAGCAGCTTGGATATTGGGACAGGGGGCGCGGAGACCCAGTACTTC
-	TRBV19	TRBJ2-1	-	CASSTLGVNSYNEQFF	TGTGCCAGTAGTACCCTGGGGGTTAATTCCTACAATGAGCAGTTCTTC
-	TRBV2	TRBJ2-5	-	CASSGETQYF	TGTGCCAGCAGTGGGGAGACCCAGTACTTC
TRBD2	TRBV6-4	TRBJ2-6	-	CASRPPGLAGGPRGANVLTF	TGTGCCAGCAGACCACCGGGACTAGCGGGAGGGCCTCGTGGGGCCAACGTCCTGACTTTC
TRBD1	TRBV7-8	TRBJ1-6	-	CASSPRTGSSYNSPLHF	TGTGCCAGCAGCCCTCGGACAGGGAGCTCCTATAATTCACCCCTCCACTTT
-	TRBV5-1	TRBJ1-1	-	CASSLELRGEAFF	TGCGCCAGCAGCTTGGAGCTCCGCGGGGAAGCTTTCTTT
-	TRBV19	TRBJ1-2	few	CASSPSALMGYGYTF	TGTGCCAGTAGTCCGTCGGCCCTCATGGGCTATGGCTACACCTTC
TRBD1	TRBV7-2	TRBJ2-3	-	CASSFVVGQGTDTQYF	TGTGCCAGCAGCTTTGTGGTGGGACAGGGGACAGATACGCAGTATTTT
TRBD1	TRBV28	TRBJ1-5	-	CASSIPTTRDRGRGNQPQHF	TGTGCCAGCAGCATCCCAACCACCCGGGACAGGGGGCGCGGGAATCAGCCCCAGCATTTT
-	TRBV12-3/TRBV12-4	TRBJ2-7	-	CASSLGGPEQYF	TGTGCCAGCAGTTTAGGCGGGCCCGAGCAGTACTTC
TRBD1	TRBV19	TRBJ1-2	once	CASSMDRFSLGRTYGYTF	TGTGCCAGTAGTATGGACAGGTTCTCCTTAGGGCGGACTTATGGCTACACCTTC
-	TRBV30	TRBJ1-3	-	CAWIIKGSGNTIYF	TGTGCCTGGATCATAAAAGGCTCTGGAAACACCATATATTTT
-	TRBV25-1	TRBJ2-7	-	CASSRQSYEQYF	TGTGCCAGCAGTCGTCAGTCCTACGAGCAGTACTTC
-	TRBV29-1	TRBJ2-3	-	CSVGEMTDTQYF	TGCAGCGTTGGTGAGATGACAGATACGCAGTATTTT
TRBD1	TRBV6-2/TRBV6-3	TRBJ1-1	-	CASSVTGGYAEAFF	TGTGCCAGCAGTGTGACAGGGGGATACGCTGAAGCTTTCTTT
-	TRBV5-6	TRBJ1-5	-	CASSLWGGLDQPQHF	TGTGCCAGCAGCTTGTGGGGGGGCTTGGATCAGCCCCAGCATTTT
-	TRBV30	TRBJ2-2	-	CAWGSGLATGELFF	TGTGCCTGGGGATCCGGACTGGCCACCGGGGAGCTGTTTTTT